This passage covers 31 T cell receptor beta chains from one sample sequenced in a study of T-cell reconstitution after alpha-beta-depleted transplantation in children. Unique molecular identifiers were used in preparing the TCRbeta library. TCRdb ran MiXCR on the PCR reads and lists one entry per CDR3 protein. The sample records hundreds of thousands of distinct CDR3 sequences, 12% being singletons. The sequences come from PBMCs from the stem cell graft donor, collected from the stem cell graft. The receptors shown here come from a human donor who donated a stem cell graft to a child with acute lymphoblastic leukemia.

With respect to this clonotype: Possible read error: a much larger clone is one base away. The chain carries TRBV7-9 and TRBJ2-7, with 8 bases identical to TRBD1. The CDR3 contains 13 residues. V was clipped by 5 bases and J by 8 bases; unmatched bases: 8. CDR1 is SEHNR, CDR2 FQNEAQ, per germline (reference sequence). The CDR3 bases are TGTGCCAGCAGCATGGACAGGGTACACCAGCAGTACTTC. It is translated as CASSMDRVHQQYF.

This clonotype was seen at least ten times. The chain has TRBV20-1 and TRBJ1-1, with D possibly TRBD1 on 5 matching bases. The CDR3 extends over 17 amino acids. Trimming left V 0 bases short and J 8 bases short, with 25 bases between. The germline V gene has CDR1 DFQATT and CDR2 SNEGSKA (reference sequence). DNA of the CDR3: TGCAGTGCTAGAGAACCAGGGTCAACTCTGGGTAATCTAGAAGCTTTCTTT. Protein sequence: CSAREPGSTLGNLEAFF.

Concerning this clonotype itself: A much more abundant neighbour one base away suggests this may be a read error. This chain links TRBV3-1 with TRBJ2-4; D is unclear. The germline CDR1 and CDR2 sequences are LGHDT and YNNKEL (reference sequence). CDR3 length: 16 amino acids. CDR3 sequence: CASSQGGTLAKYIQYF. The CDR3 region has the DNA TGTGCCAGCAGCCAGGGTGGCACCCTGGCCAAATACATTCAGTACTTC. The variable domain in full, completed from reference TRBV3-1 and TRBJ2-4, reads DTAVSQTPKYLVTQMGNDKSIKCEQNLGHDTMYWYKQDSKKFLKIMFSYNNKELIINETVPNRFSPKSPDKAHLNLHINSLELGDSAVYFCASSQGGTLAKYIQYFGAGTRLSVL.

A word on this clonotype: A much larger clone is a single base away; this may be a read error. V usage is TRBV7-9 and J usage is TRBJ1-1, with D possibly being TRBD1 (5 bases). The CDR3 is made up of 11 amino acids. Germline-derived CDR1 and CDR2 are SEHNR and FQNEAQ (reference sequence). The CDR3 bases are TGTGCCATCAGCTCGGGACCAGAAGCTTTCTTT. This translates into CAISSGPEAFF.

This clonotype was picked up many times. For the CDR3, the DNA is TGTGCCAGCAGCTTAACAGGGGCGCTGACAGATACGCAGTATTTT. This sequence encodes CASSLTGALTDTQYF. The chain couples TRBV7-2 to TRBJ2-3, with 7 nucleotides matching TRBD1. V shed 2 bases, J shed 3 bases, and the junction held 5 bases outside the gene matches. The length of the CDR3 is 15 residues. Germline V gene sequence: CDR1 SGHTA, CDR2 FQGNSA. Looking up the rest from reference TRBV7-2 and TRBJ2-3 gives the full variable domain: GAGVSQSPSNKVTEKGKDVELRCDPISGHTALYWYRQSLGQGLEFLIYFQGNSAPDKSGLPSDRFSAERTGGSVSTLTIQRTQQEDSAVYLCASSLTGALTDTQYFGPGTRLTVL.

The sample holds many counts of this clonotype. This chain uses TRBV5-1 with TRBJ2-6, with D possibly TRBD1 on 6 matching bases. The CDR3 runs to 15 residues. Germline V CDR1 and CDR2: SGHRS, YFSETQ. Trimming cost V 5 bases and J 2 bases, with 11 bases left between them. The CDR3 loop reads CASSLKGAGANVLTF. The CDR3 coding sequence is TGCGCCAGCAGTTTAAAGGGGGCTGGGGCCAACGTCCTGACTTTC.

This sequence joins TRBV27 and TRBJ1-2; D ambiguous. V lost 6 bases, J lost 0 bases, and 14 bases lay in between. CDR1 is MNHEY, CDR2 SMNVEV, per germline (reference sequence). This CDR3 has 15 amino acids. The CDR3 DNA reads as TGTGCCAGCAGAAGCGGCAGGCTAACTAACTATGGCTACACCTTC. Translated, it gives CASRSGRLTNYGYTF.

Ten or more counts support this clonotype. The J gene is TRBJ2-2, the V gene TRBV12-3 or TRBV12-4; D uncertain. The CDR3 is 14 amino acids. Trimming shortened V by 8 bases and J by 4 bases, and 14 bases separated the two germline ends. CDR3 in DNA: TGTGCCAGCGTGTGGTCTGGAGCCACCGGGGAGCTGTTTTTT. It yields the protein CASVWSGATGELFF.

There are many counts of this clonotype. V gene TRBV9 combines with J gene TRBJ2-7, with TRBD2 matching over 13 bases. The CDR3 loop spans 19 amino acids. V gave up 3 bases and J gave up 3 bases; unmatched junction bases: 15. Germline V gives CDR1 SGDLS, CDR2 YYNGEE. The DNA for the CDR3 is TGTGCCAGCAGCGGGGGGACAGGGGGACGGACTAGCGGGAGCTACGAGCAGTACTTC. This codes for CASSGGTGGRTSGSYEQYF.

V usage is TRBV5-1 and J usage is TRBJ2-1; tentatively, D is TRBD1 (6 bases). V lost 2 bases and J lost 8, with 17 bases in between. Germline CDR1 and CDR2: SGHRS and YFSETQ. The length of the CDR3 is 15 residues. The CDR3, as DNA: TGCGCCAGCAGCTTACAGGGTTGGGGTCCCGATGAGCAGTTCTTC. Protein: CASSLQGWGPDEQFF. Based on the CDR3 plus reference TRBV5-1 and TRBJ2-1, the full variable domain is KAGVTQTPRYLIKTRGQQVTLSCSPISGHRSVSWYQQTPGQGLQFLFEYFSETQRNKGNFPGRFSGRQFSNSRSEMNVSTLELGDSALYLCASSLQGWGPDEQFFGPGTRLTVL.

This clonotype was detected many times. The V call is TRBV20-1, the J call TRBJ2-6; 7 bases align to TRBD1. CDR1 and CDR2 from the germline V gene are DFQATT and SNEGSKA (reference sequence). CDR3 length equals 18 residues. V shed 1 base, J shed 0 bases, and the junction held 9 bases outside the gene matches. Here the CDR3 reads CSARVRTGSSSGANVLTF. The CDR3 DNA follows: TGCAGTGCTAGAGTCCGGACAGGTAGTAGCTCTGGGGCCAACGTCCTGACTTTC.

This clonotype was seen ten or more times. The rearrangement links TRBV11-2 to TRBJ1-6, with D perhaps TRBD1 (5 bases). CDR3 size: 16 residues. V was pared by 1 base and J by 6 bases, with 13 bases between. Germline lookup yields CDR1 SGHAT and CDR2 FQNNGV. CDR3: CASSLGVGQSNSPLHF. The CDR3 region has the DNA TGTGCCAGCAGCTTAGGAGTGGGGCAAAGTAATTCACCCCTCCACTTT.

Ten or more counts support this clonotype. This sequence joins TRBV5-6 and TRBJ2-1; D is undetermined. Trimming pared 0 bases from V and 8 bases from J, leaving 9 bases between. The CDR3 consists of 13 residues. Germline V gives CDR1 SGHDT, CDR2 YYEEEE. CDR3: CASSLGPLDEQFF. Written as DNA, the CDR3 is TGTGCCAGCAGCTTGGGCCCCTTGGATGAGCAGTTCTTC.

This clonotype occurred many times. The chain joins TRBV7-9 to TRBJ2-6, with D uncertain. V was trimmed by 5 bases and J by 0 bases, leaving 8 bases between them. Germline V lookup: CDR1 SEHNR, CDR2 FQNEAQ (reference sequence). The CDR3 has 15 amino acids. The CDR3 DNA follows: TGTGCCAGCAGCAGAGGACCCTCTGGGGCCAACGTCCTGACTTTC. Its protein product is CASSRGPSGANVLTF.

About this clonotype itself: A much bigger clone sits one base away, suggesting this may be a read error. This chain connects TRBV29-1 to TRBJ1-4; a weak D match, TRBD1 (5 bases). Germline CDR1 reads SQVTM; CDR2 reads ANQGSEA. The CDR3 runs to 12 residues. The CDR3 region is CGAQGLSEKLFF. The DNA for the CDR3 is TGCGGCGCCCAGGGTTTGAGTGAAAAACTGTTTTTT.

The V call is TRBV4-3, the J call TRBJ1-6; 7 positions agree with TRBD1. Trimming took 1 base from V and 5 from J; bases not matched to a gene: 17. The CDR3 extends over 20 amino acids. The germline V gene encodes CDR1 LGHNA and CDR2 YSLEER. CDR3 sequence reads: CASSQAATGSGQVNNSPLHF. CDR3 nucleotides: TGCGCCAGCAGCCAAGCGGCGACAGGGAGCGGACAGGTGAATAATTCACCCCTCCACTTT.

For this clonotype: A much larger clonotype is one base distant, so this may be a read error. The chain is built from TRBV28 and TRBJ2-4; TRBD1 aligns across 7 bases. The CDR3 is 15 amino acids. Germline-derived CDR1 and CDR2 are MDHEN and SYDVKM. CDR3 DNA: TGTGCCAGCAGACTAGGGGGCGTAGCCAAAAACAGTCAGTACTTC. It codes for CASRLGGVAKNSQYF. The full variable domain, its missing parts supplied by reference TRBV28 and TRBJ2-4, is DVKVTQSSRYLVKRTGEKVFLECVQDMDHENMFWYRQDPGLGLRLIYFSYDVKMKEKGDIPEGYSVSREKKERFSLILESASTNQTSMYLCASRLGGVAKNSQYFGAGTRLSVL.

This clonotype showed up many times. The J gene is TRBJ1-2, the V gene TRBV15; a weak D match, TRBD1 (5 bases). With 5 bases removed from V and 2 bases from J, the gap between germline ends came to 15 bases. Germline V gives CDR1 LNHNV, CDR2 YYDKDF (reference sequence). This CDR3 is 15 amino acids long. CDR3 sequence reads: CATSGRDGRNYGYTF. The CDR3 region has the DNA TGTGCCACCAGCGGACGGGACGGAAGAAACTATGGCTACACCTTC.

This clonotype has at least ten counts. The V call is TRBV6-1, the J call TRBJ2-7; D is possibly TRBD2 (6 bases). The V gene's germline CDR1 is MNHNS and CDR2 SASEGT. The CDR3 sequence is 14 residues long. Trimming stripped 6 bases from V and 0 bases from J, with 12 bases between. The CDR3 nucleotides read TGTGCCAGCAGGGAGGGGCCGGGCTCCTACGAGCAGTACTTC. This gives the protein CASREGPGSYEQYF.

The chain carries TRBV19 and TRBJ2-7; weak D call: TRBD2 (5 bases). V was pared by 5 bases and J by 2 bases, with 13 bases between. CDR1 is LNHDA, CDR2 SQIVND, per germline (reference sequence). This CDR3 has 14 residues. The CDR3 loop is CASSPPGSTYEQYF. The CDR3 coding sequence is TGTGCCAGTAGTCCCCCGGGATCGACCTACGAGCAGTACTTC.

Ten or more counts support this clonotype. This chain joins TRBV24-1 and TRBJ2-7, with D hard to call. V dropped 3 bases and J dropped 9 bases, with 14 bases sitting between them. Germline CDR1 and CDR2: KGHDR and SFDVKD. The CDR3 is 13 residues long. CDR3 DNA sequence: TGTGCCACCAGTGATCCCGGGTCCTCAGGGCAGTACTTC. It is translated as CATSDPGSSGQYF.

This clonotype was counted ten times or more. This chain connects TRBV20-1 to TRBJ2-1, with 14 positions matching TRBD2. Germline V gives CDR1 DFQATT, CDR2 SNEGSKA (reference sequence). The CDR3 is 13 amino acids. The CDR3, as DNA: TGCAGAAGACTAGCGGGAGGGAAAAATGAGCAGTTCTTC. Protein: CRRLAGGKNEQFF.

This clonotype was recorded many times. The gene calls are TRBV9 and TRBJ2-7; 11 bases align to TRBD2. Germline V gene lookup returns CDR1 SGDLS and CDR2 YYNGEE. CDR3 size: 16 residues. Trimming removed 3 bases from V and 7 bases from J; junction bases left unmatched: 12. In DNA form, the CDR3 reads TGTGCCAGCAGCGGGTCCGGGACTAGCGGCCGCCCTGAGCAGTACTTC. Its translation: CASSGSGTSGRPEQYF.

This clonotype showed up many times. The V call is TRBV12-3 or TRBV12-4, the J call TRBJ2-3, with D hard to call. This CDR3 has 14 amino acids. V was trimmed by 5 bases and J by 2 bases, leaving 11 bases between them. CDR3 coding DNA: TGTGCCAGCAGTCGCGGCGCAGACACAGATACGCAGTATTTT. This gives the protein CASSRGADTDTQYF.

This clonotype was observed a few times. The V gene is TRBV7-2, the J gene TRBJ2-3; possibly TRBD1 or TRBD2 for D (5 bases each). Trimming removed 6 bases at V and 5 bases at J, with 24 bases between. The CDR3 extends over 17 amino acids. Germline CDR1 reads SGHTA; CDR2 reads FQGNSA. Here the CDR3 DNA reads TGTGCCAGCAGTTCAGTGGCTGGGGGAGCCCAGGAAGATACGCAGTATTTT. This encodes CASSSVAGGAQEDTQYF.

This clonotype showed up many times. This sequence joins TRBV5-1 and TRBJ1-1, with 7 positions matching TRBD1. Per the germline V gene, CDR1 is SGHRS and CDR2 is YFSETQ. This CDR3 is built from 12 residues. Germline trimming cut 3 bases from V and 6 bases from J; bases unmatched to any gene: 2. The chain's CDR3 is CASSYGQAEAFF. CDR3 in DNA: TGCGCCAGCAGCTACGGACAGGCTGAAGCTTTCTTT.

This clonotype has a count of ten or more. The chain combines TRBV29-1 with TRBJ2-1; TRBD2 agrees at 15 bases. The CDR3 runs to 19 residues. Germline values: CDR1 SQVTM, CDR2 ANQGSEA. The V gene end was trimmed by 8 bases and the J gene end by 1 base; junction bases not matched to a gene: 15. CDR3 DNA sequence: TGCAGCTTTTGGGAACCGGGACTAGCGGGAGGTGGGTCCTACAATGAGCAGTTCTTC. The encoded protein is CSFWEPGLAGGGSYNEQFF.

This clonotype was picked up many times. The chain links TRBV12-3 or TRBV12-4 to TRBJ1-5; D remains unclear. This CDR3 spans 17 amino acids. The V and J ends lost 8 bases and 0 bases respectively, with 20 bases between them. For the CDR3, the DNA is TGTGCCAGCGGCCGGGTTAACAGTGGATATAGCAATCAGCCCCAGCATTTT. Translation gives CASGRVNSGYSNQPQHF.

This clonotype was picked up many times. This chain joins TRBV27 and TRBJ1-5; D perhaps matches TRBD1 (6 bases). Germline CDR1 is MNHEY and CDR2 is SMNVEV (reference sequence). CDR3 size: 15 residues. Trimming took 6 bases from V and 5 from J, leaving 17 bases between them. CDR3 sequence: CASSAAGAGYQPQHF. The CDR3, as DNA: TGTGCCAGCAGCGCGGCGGGGGCGGGATATCAGCCCCAGCATTTT.

The chain couples TRBV20-1 to TRBJ1-5; D not resolved. The V end was cut by 7 bases, the J end by 0 bases, with 7 bases between. The CDR3 totals 12 residues. Germline CDR1 and CDR2: DFQATT and SNEGSKA (reference sequence). DNA for the CDR3: TGCAGTGGGGCCAGTAGCAATCAGCCCCAGCATTTT. Translating gives CSGASSNQPQHF.

This clonotype was recorded many times. The chain recombines TRBV20-1 with TRBJ2-1; weak D call: TRBD2 (6 bases). The V end was cut by 8 bases, the J end by 2 bases, with 19 bases between. The CDR3 runs 15 residues. From germline, CDR1 is DFQATT and CDR2 SNEGSKA (reference sequence). CDR3: CSSSAREWAYNEQFF. DNA of the CDR3: TGCAGTTCCTCGGCCCGGGAGTGGGCCTACAATGAGCAGTTCTTC.